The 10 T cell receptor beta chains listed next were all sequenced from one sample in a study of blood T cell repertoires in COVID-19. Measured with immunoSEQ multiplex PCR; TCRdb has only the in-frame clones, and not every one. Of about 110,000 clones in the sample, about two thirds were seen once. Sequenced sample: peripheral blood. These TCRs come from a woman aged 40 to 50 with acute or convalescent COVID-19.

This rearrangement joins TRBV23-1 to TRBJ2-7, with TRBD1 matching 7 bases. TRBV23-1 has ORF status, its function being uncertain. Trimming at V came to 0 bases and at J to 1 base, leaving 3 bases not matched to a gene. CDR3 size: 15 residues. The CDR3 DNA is TGCGCCAGCAGTCAATCCCTGGACAGGTCCTACGAGCAGTACTTC. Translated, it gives CASSQSLDRSYEQYF.

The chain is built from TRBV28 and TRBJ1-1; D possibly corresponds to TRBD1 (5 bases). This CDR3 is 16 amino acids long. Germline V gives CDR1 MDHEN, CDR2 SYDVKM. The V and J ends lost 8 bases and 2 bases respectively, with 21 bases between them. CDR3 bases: TGTGCCAGCCCGGGGGGAGGGGATCGAGATAACACTGAAGCTTTCTTT. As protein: CASPGGGDRDNTEAFF.

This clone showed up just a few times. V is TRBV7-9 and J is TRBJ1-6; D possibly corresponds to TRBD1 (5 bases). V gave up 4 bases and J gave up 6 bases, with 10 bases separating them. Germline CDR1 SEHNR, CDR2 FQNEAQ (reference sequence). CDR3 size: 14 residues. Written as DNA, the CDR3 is TGTGCCAGCAGCTGGGGCAGGGCTAATTCACCCCTCCACTTT. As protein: CASSWGRANSPLHF.

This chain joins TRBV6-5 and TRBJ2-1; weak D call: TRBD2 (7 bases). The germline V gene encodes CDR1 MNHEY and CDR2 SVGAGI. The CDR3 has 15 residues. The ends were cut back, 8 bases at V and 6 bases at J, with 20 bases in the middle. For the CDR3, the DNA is TGTGCCAGCGGGTATTGGGGGCGCGGGGGCAATGAGCAGTTCTTC. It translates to CASGYWGRGGNEQFF.

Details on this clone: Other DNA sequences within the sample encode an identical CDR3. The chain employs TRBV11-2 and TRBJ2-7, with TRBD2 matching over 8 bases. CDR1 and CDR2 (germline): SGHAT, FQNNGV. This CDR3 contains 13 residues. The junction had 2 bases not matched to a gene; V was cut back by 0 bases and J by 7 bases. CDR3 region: CASSLEASGEQYF. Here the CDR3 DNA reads TGTGCCAGCAGCTTAGAAGCTAGCGGGGAGCAGTACTTC.

The CDR3 DNA reads TGTGCCAGCAGCTTAACGTCGGTCACCACAGATACGCAGTATTTT. The encoded protein is CASSLTSVTTDTQYF. This chain links TRBV7-3 with TRBJ2-3; D gene unclear. V was clipped by 0 bases and J by 2 bases, with 9 bases between them. CDR1 is SGHTA, CDR2 FQGTGA, per germline. This CDR3 has 15 residues.

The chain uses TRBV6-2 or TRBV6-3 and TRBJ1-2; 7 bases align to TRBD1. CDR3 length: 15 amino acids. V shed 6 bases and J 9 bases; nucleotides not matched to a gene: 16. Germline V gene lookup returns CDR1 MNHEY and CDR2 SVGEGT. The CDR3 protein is CASSPTSRTGNSYTF. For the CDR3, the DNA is TGTGCCAGCAGCCCTACCTCACGGACAGGTAACAGCTACACCTTC.

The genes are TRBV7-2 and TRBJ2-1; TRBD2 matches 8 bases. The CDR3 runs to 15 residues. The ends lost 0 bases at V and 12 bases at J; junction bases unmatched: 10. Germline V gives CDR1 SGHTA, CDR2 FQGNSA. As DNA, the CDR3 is TGTGCCAGCAGCTTAGCAGTAGCGGGGTATGGGGGGCAGTTCTTC. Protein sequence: CASSLAVAGYGGQFF. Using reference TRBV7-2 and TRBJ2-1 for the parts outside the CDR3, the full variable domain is GAGVSQSPSNKVTEKGKDVELRCDPISGHTALYWYRQSLGQGLEFLIYFQGNSAPDKSGLPSDRFSAERTGGSVSTLTIQRTQQEDSAVYLCASSLAVAGYGGQFFGPGTRLTVL.

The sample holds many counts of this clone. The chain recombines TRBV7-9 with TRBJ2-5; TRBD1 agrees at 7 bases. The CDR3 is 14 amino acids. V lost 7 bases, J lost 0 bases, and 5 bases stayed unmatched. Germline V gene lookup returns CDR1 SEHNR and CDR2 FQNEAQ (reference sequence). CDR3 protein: CASTRTGDQETQYF. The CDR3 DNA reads TGTGCCAGCACACGGACAGGTGACCAAGAGACCCAGTACTTC.

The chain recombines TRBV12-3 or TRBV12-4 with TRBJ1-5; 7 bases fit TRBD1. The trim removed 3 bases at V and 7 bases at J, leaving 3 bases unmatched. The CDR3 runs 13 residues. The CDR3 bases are TGTGCCAGCAGTTTGCGACAGGGCCAGCCCCAGCATTTT. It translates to CASSLRQGQPQHF.